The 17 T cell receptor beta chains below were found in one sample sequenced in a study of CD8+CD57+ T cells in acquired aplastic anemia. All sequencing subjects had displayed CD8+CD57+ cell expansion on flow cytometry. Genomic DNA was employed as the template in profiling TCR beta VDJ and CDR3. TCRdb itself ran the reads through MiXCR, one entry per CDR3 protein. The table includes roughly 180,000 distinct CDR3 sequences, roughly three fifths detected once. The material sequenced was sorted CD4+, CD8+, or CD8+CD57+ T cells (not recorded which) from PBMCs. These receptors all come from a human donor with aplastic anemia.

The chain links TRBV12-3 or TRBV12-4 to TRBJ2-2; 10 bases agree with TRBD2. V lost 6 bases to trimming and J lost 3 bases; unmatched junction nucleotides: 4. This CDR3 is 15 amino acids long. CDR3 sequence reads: CASRLAGPDTGELFF. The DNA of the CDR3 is TGTGCCAGCAGACTAGCGGGACCTGACACCGGGGAGCTGTTTTTT.

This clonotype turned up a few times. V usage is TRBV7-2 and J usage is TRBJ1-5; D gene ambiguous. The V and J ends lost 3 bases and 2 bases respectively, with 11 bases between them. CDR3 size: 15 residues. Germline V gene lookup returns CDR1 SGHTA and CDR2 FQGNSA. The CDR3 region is CASSFVAWGNQPQHF. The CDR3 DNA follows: TGTGCCAGCAGCTTCGTCGCTTGGGGCAATCAGCCCCAGCATTTT.

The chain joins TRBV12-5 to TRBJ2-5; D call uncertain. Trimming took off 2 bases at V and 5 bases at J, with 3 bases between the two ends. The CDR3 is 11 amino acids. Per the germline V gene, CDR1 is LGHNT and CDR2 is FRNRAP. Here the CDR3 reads CASGLRETQYF. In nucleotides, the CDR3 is TGTGCTAGTGGTTTGAGGGAGACCCAGTACTTC.

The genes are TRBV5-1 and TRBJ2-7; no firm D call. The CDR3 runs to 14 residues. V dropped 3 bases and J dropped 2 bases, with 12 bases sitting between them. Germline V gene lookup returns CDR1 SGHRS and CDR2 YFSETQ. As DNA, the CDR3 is TGCGCCAGCAGCTCCGAAGGGCCTCCCTACGAGCAGTACTTC. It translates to CASSSEGPPYEQYF.

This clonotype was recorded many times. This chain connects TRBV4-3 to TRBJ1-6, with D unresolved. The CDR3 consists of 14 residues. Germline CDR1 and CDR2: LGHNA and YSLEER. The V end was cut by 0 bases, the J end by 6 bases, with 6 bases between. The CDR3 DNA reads TGCGCCAGCAGCCAAGATTTCGGTAATTCACCCCTCCACTTT. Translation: CASSQDFGNSPLHF.

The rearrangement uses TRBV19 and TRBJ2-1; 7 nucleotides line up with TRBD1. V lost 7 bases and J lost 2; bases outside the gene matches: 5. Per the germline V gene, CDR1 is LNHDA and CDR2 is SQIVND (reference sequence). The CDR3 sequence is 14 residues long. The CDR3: CASKHRGTYNEQFF. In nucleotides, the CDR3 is TGTGCCAGTAAACACAGGGGAACCTACAATGAGCAGTTCTTC.

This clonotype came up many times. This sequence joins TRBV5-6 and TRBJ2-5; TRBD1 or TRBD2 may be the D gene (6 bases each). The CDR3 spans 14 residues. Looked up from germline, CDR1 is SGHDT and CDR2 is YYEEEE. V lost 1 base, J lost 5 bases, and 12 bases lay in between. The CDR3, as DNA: TGTGCCAGCAGCTTGAGGCAGGGGAGGGAGACCCAGTACTTC. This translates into CASSLRQGRETQYF.

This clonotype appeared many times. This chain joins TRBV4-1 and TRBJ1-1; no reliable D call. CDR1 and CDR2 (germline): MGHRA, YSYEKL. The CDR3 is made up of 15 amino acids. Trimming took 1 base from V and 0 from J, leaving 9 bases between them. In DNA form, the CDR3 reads TGCGCCAGCAGCCAAGGTCCAGAGCTGAACACTGAAGCTTTCTTT. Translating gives CASSQGPELNTEAFF.

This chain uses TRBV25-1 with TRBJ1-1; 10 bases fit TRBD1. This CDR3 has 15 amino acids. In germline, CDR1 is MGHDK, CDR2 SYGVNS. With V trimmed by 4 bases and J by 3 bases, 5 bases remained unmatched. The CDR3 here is CASSGFGTGDTEAFF. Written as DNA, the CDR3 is TGTGCCAGCAGTGGATTCGGGACAGGGGACACTGAAGCTTTCTTT.

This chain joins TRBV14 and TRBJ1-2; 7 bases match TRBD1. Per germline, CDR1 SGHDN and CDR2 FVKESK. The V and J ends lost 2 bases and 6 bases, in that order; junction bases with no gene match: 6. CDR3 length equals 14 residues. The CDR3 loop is CASSQTRQGDGYTF. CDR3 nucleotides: TGTGCCAGCAGCCAAACCAGACAGGGTGATGGCTACACCTTC.

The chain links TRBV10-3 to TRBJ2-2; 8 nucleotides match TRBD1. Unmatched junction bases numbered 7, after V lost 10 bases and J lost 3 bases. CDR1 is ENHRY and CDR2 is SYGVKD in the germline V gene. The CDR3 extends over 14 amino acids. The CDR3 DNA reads TGTGCCACCCGGACAGGGTCGGACACCGGGGAGCTGTTTTTT. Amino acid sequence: CATRTGSDTGELFF.

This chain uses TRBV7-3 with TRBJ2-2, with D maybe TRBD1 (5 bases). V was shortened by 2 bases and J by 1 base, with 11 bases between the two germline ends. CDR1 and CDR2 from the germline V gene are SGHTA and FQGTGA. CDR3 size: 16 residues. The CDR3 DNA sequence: TGTGCCAGCAGCTTAGACAGTGCGGTGAACACCGGGGAGCTGTTTTTT. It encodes CASSLDSAVNTGELFF.

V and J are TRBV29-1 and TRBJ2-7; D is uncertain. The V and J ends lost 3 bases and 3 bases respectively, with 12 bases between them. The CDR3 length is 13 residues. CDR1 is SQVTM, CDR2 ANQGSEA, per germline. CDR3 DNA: TGCAGCGTTGACACCGACGGTAGCTACGAGCAGTACTTC. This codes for CSVDTDGSYEQYF.

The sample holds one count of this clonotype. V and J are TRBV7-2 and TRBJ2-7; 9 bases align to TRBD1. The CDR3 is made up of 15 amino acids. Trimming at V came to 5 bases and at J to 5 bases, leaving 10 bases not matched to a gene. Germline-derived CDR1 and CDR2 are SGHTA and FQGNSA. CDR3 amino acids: CASSRIGTGMNEQYF. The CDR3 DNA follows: TGTGCCAGCAGCCGTATTGGGACAGGGATGAACGAGCAGTACTTC.

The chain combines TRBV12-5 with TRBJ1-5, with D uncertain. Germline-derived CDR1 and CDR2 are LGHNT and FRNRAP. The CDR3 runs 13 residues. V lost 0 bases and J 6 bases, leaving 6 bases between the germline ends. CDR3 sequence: CASGLVMGQPQHF. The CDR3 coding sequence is TGTGCTAGTGGTTTGGTAATGGGTCAGCCCCAGCATTTT.

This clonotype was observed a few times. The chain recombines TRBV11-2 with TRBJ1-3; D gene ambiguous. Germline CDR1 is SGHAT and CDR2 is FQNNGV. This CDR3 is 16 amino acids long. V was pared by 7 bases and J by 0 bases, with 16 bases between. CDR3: CASTSDPDYSGNTIYF. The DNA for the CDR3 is TGTGCCAGCACCTCTGATCCCGATTACTCTGGAAACACCATATATTTT.

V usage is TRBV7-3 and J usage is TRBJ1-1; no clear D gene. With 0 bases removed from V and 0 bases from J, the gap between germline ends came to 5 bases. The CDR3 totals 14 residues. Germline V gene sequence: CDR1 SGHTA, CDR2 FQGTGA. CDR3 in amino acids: CASSLTPMNTEAFF. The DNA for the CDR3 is TGTGCCAGCAGCTTAACCCCAATGAACACTGAAGCTTTCTTT.